This TCR beta chain was observed in a study of cytomegalovirus exposure and HLA in healthy donors. The CDR3 is 16 amino acids. Germline values: CDR1 LGHNA, CDR2 YSLEER. The ends were cut back, 1 base at V and 4 bases at J, with 16 bases in the middle. On this clone: No antigen is known for it.

Study-level findings and limits: HLA allele associations emerged for around 15,000 TCR beta sequences in a later analysis, at 0.05 false discovery rate. 164 TCR beta chains were listed as cytomegalovirus-associated.

In the PCR, 60 Vbeta and 13 Jbeta primers were used. Sequenced by immunoSEQ multiplex PCR; TCRdb stores in-frame clones only, minus some. The sample records roughly 110,000 clones, over 60% being singletons. The receptor comes from a man aged 35-49 years in good health and CMV-seropositive. The sequencing input was PBMCs. The rearrangement links TRBV4-3 to TRBJ1-1; D gene uncertain. CDR3 sequence (DNA): TGCGCCAGCAGCCAAGGTCGTTTGCGGGAGCGCACTGAAGCTTTCTTT. This gives the protein CASSQGRLRERTEAFF.